The 21 T cell receptor beta chains below all came from one sample that was sequenced in a study of cytomegalovirus exposure and HLA in healthy donors (dated by TCRdb to about 2017). Receptor amplification or capture employed the immunoSEQ multiplex PCR assay. TCRdb carries this immuneACCESS record with in-frame sequences only. Its versions omit some clonotypes, under half of them owing to an unresolved V gene in the studies checked, with the rest unexplained. In all, the sample holds some 200,000 clones, and 75% to 85% of those were seen once. 13% of the sample belongs to the ten largest clones. The sequencing input was PBMCs. The receptors were sampled from a woman aged 25 to 39 in good health and CMV-seropositive.

The chain employs TRBV27 and TRBJ2-2; the match to TRBD1 covers 10 bases. From germline, CDR1 is MNHEY and CDR2 SMNVEV (reference sequence). CDR3 length: 17 residues. The trim removed 5 bases at V and 6 bases at J, leaving 12 bases unmatched. CDR3 bases: TGTGCCAGCAGTCCACGGGACAGGGGAAGGGATCCCGGGGAGCTGTTTTTT. Translated: CASSPRDRGRDPGELFF.

J is TRBJ2-1 and V is TRBV5-1; 7 bases are shared with TRBD2. Germline assignment: CDR1 SGHRS and CDR2 YFSETQ. The ends lost 2 bases at V and 6 bases at J; junction bases unmatched: 8. This CDR3 region has 15 residues. The CDR3 DNA sequence: TGCGCCAGCAGCTTAAGCTCTAGCGGCTCCAATGAGCAGTTCTTC. Its translation is CASSLSSSGSNEQFF.

The chain has TRBV28 and TRBJ1-3, with 7 bases aligning to TRBD1. The J segment lost 0 bases and the V segment lost 7 bases, leaving 9 bases of the junction unmatched. Germline CDR1 and CDR2: MDHEN and SYDVKM. This CDR3 has 16 residues. CDR3 nucleotides: TGTGCCAGCACCAAACAGGGGCGAAACTCTGGAAACACCATATATTTT. This gives the protein CASTKQGRNSGNTIYF.

The chain uses TRBV6-4 and TRBJ2-1; D unclear. CDR3 length: 15 residues. The germline V gene has CDR1 MRHNA and CDR2 SNTAGT. With 0 bases removed from V and 0 bases from J, the gap between germline ends came to 6 bases. Here the CDR3 reads CASSDSRSSYNEQFF. CDR3 nucleotides: TGTGCCAGCAGTGACTCTAGGAGCTCCTACAATGAGCAGTTCTTC.

The J gene is TRBJ1-4, the V gene TRBV29-1; D perhaps matches TRBD1 (6 bases). From germline, CDR1 is SQVTM and CDR2 ANQGSEA. The CDR3 extends over 13 amino acids. Trimming took off 1 base at V and 11 bases at J, with 14 bases between the two ends. DNA of the CDR3: TGCAGCGTTGAAGTTGGGGGGGGCGAGAAACTGTTTTTT. Translation: CSVEVGGGEKLFF.

The chain recombines TRBV18 with TRBJ2-7, with D possibly TRBD1 on 5 matching bases. This CDR3 region has 13 residues. V was pared by 4 bases and J by 4 bases, with 11 bases between. CDR1 is KGHSH, CDR2 LQKENI, per germline. The CDR3, as DNA: TGTGCCAGCTCACAGGGGATGACGTACGAGCAGTACTTC. Protein product: CASSQGMTYEQYF.

This clone was picked up one time. The chain is built from TRBV6-1 and TRBJ1-3; possible D gene TRBD1, 5 bases. The germline V gene has CDR1 MNHNS and CDR2 SASEGT. CDR3 length equals 14 residues. V was trimmed by 5 bases and J by 2 bases, leaving 10 bases between them. The CDR3 coding sequence is TGTGCCAGCAGTCCGACAGCTACTGGAAACACCATATATTTT. Translated, it gives CASSPTATGNTIYF.

The chain recombines TRBV2 with TRBJ2-1, with a weak D call TRBD1 (5 bases). Trimming removed 0 bases from V and 4 bases from J, with 16 bases in between. CDR1 is SNHLY, CDR2 FYNNEI, per germline. The CDR3 is 17 amino acids. CDR3 sequence (DNA): TGTGCCAGCAGTGAAGCTCTAACAGGACCGCATTACAATGAGCAGTTCTTC. The encoded protein is CASSEALTGPHYNEQFF.

In DNA, the CDR3 is TGTGCCAGCAGTACCGCCCGAGCGGGAGGGAGTGAGCAGTTCTTC. It is translated as CASSTARAGGSEQFF. V usage is TRBV27 and J usage is TRBJ2-1; 10 nucleotides line up with TRBD2. The CDR3 is 15 residues long. Germline CDR1 is MNHEY and CDR2 is SMNVEV (reference sequence). With 5 bases clipped from V and 9 bases from J, the junction kept 10 bases outside the gene matches.

This clone has only one observation. The chain links TRBV5-6 to TRBJ1-4, with 8 bases identical to TRBD1. J was trimmed by 8 bases and V by 2 bases; bases with no gene match: 11. CDR3 size: 16 residues. Looked up from germline, CDR1 is SGHDT and CDR2 is YYEEEE. Written as DNA, the CDR3 is TGTGCCAGCAGCTTTTTAGGACAGGGTGGAAACGAAAAACTGTTTTTT. Translation: CASSFLGQGGNEKLFF.

This clone was counted a single time. The chain has TRBV28 and TRBJ2-3; 7 bases are shared with TRBD1. Unmatched junction bases numbered 8, after V lost 6 bases and J lost 5 bases. The CDR3 covers 14 residues. Germline loops: CDR1 MDHEN, CDR2 SYDVKM. The CDR3 is CASSADRVEDTQYF. The CDR3 DNA is TGTGCCAGCAGCGCCGACAGGGTTGAAGATACGCAGTATTTT. The whole variable domain, filled in from reference TRBV28 and TRBJ2-3, reads DVKVTQSSRYLVKRTGEKVFLECVQDMDHENMFWYRQDPGLGLRLIYFSYDVKMKEKGDIPEGYSVSREKKERFSLILESASTNQTSMYLCASSADRVEDTQYFGPGTRLTVL.

CDR3 loop: CASKGGGAHTEAFF. The CDR3 DNA follows: TGTGCCAGTAAAGGAGGGGGCGCACACACTGAAGCTTTCTTT. The V gene is TRBV19, the J gene TRBJ1-1, with 7 bases lining up with TRBD1. With 7 bases clipped from V and 3 bases from J, the junction kept 8 bases outside the gene matches. Germline CDR1 and CDR2: LNHDA and SQIVND (reference sequence). The CDR3 spans 14 residues.

The chain combines TRBV5-1 with TRBJ2-5; 11 nucleotides align to TRBD2. Germline loops: CDR1 SGHRS, CDR2 YFSETQ. This CDR3 is built from 16 residues. With V trimmed by 4 bases and J by 1 base, 6 bases remained unmatched. This chain's CDR3 is CASSPGTSGVQETQYF. The CDR3, as DNA: TGCGCCAGCAGCCCGGGGACTAGCGGAGTCCAAGAGACCCAGTACTTC. The whole variable domain, remainder taken from reference TRBV5-1 and TRBJ2-5, is KAGVTQTPRYLIKTRGQQVTLSCSPISGHRSVSWYQQTPGQGLQFLFEYFSETQRNKGNFPGRFSGRQFSNSRSEMNVSTLELGDSALYLCASSPGTSGVQETQYFGPGTRLLVL.

CDR3 amino acids: CASMRGTEAFF. CDR3 nucleotides: TGTGCCAGCATGCGGGGGACTGAAGCTTTCTTT. The V and J genes are TRBV25-1 and TRBJ1-1; possible D gene TRBD1, 5 bases. This CDR3 contains 11 residues. CDR1 and CDR2 from the germline V gene are MGHDK and SYGVNS. Trimming removed 7 bases at V and 5 bases at J, with 8 bases between. The full variable domain, completed using reference TRBV25-1 and TRBJ1-1, is EADIYQTPRYLVIGTGKKITLECSQTMGHDKMYWYQQDPGMELHLIHYSYGVNSTEKGDLSSESTVSRIRTEHFPLTLESARPSHTSQYLCASMRGTEAFFGQGTRLTVV.

The V and J genes are TRBV9 and TRBJ2-1; 8 bases line up with TRBD2. Germline CDR1 is SGDLS and CDR2 is YYNGEE. The trim removed 3 bases at V and 6 bases at J, leaving 8 bases unmatched. The CDR3 spans 15 residues. CDR3 sequence reads: CASSERVAGPNEQFF. The CDR3 DNA sequence: TGTGCCAGCAGCGAACGGGTAGCGGGGCCCAATGAGCAGTTCTTC.

The table lists this clone with a few counts. This chain links TRBV28 with TRBJ1-3; D gene ambiguous. The CDR3 has 12 residues. The V end was cut by 5 bases, the J end by 9 bases, with 11 bases between. From germline, CDR1 is MDHEN and CDR2 SYDVKM. CDR3 sequence reads: CASSPARGTIYF. Written as DNA, the CDR3 is TGTGCCAGCAGTCCCGCCCGCGGCACCATATATTTT.

This chain connects TRBV29-1 to TRBJ2-1; 8 nucleotides match TRBD2. The CDR3 consists of 15 residues. Looked up from germline, CDR1 is SQVTM and CDR2 is ANQGSEA. J was trimmed by 0 bases and V by 6 bases; bases with no gene match: 7. The CDR3 DNA follows: TGCAGCGTGGGCGGTAGCGGGAACTCCTACAATGAGCAGTTCTTC. Its protein is CSVGGSGNSYNEQFF.

The chain uses TRBV19 and TRBJ1-2, with a tentative D call TRBD1 (6 bases). Trimming shortened V by 4 bases and J by 2 bases, and 8 bases separated the two germline ends. CDR1 and CDR2 from the germline V gene are LNHDA and SQIVND (reference sequence). The CDR3 covers 13 residues. This CDR3 reads CASSTTGNYGYTF. The CDR3, as DNA: TGTGCCAGTAGTACGACAGGCAACTATGGCTACACCTTC.

Worth noting for this clone: The junction differs from germline at one of its ends, possibly a read error. The gene calls are TRBV20-1 and TRBJ2-1; 11 bases fit TRBD2. Per germline, CDR1 DFQATT and CDR2 SNEGSKA (reference sequence). The CDR3 length is 11 residues. CDR3 sequence: CSASLLAGALF. CDR3 DNA: TGCAGTGCTAGCCTACTAGCGGGGGCTCTCTTC.

V gene TRBV5-1 combines with J gene TRBJ2-2, with 9 bases lining up with TRBD2. The CDR3 spans 18 residues. Germline loops: CDR1 SGHRS, CDR2 YFSETQ. The J segment lost 2 bases and the V segment lost 2 bases, leaving 10 bases of the junction unmatched. The CDR3 loop reads CASSLGLAGTVNTGELFF. In DNA, the CDR3 is TGCGCCAGCAGCTTAGGCCTAGCGGGAACTGTTAACACCGGGGAGCTGTTTTTT.

In its sample, this clone was seen once. The chain uses TRBV2 and TRBJ2-6, with TRBD1 matching 7 bases. The CDR3 sequence is 17 residues long. Per germline, CDR1 SNHLY and CDR2 FYNNEI. After removal of 6 bases from V and 2 bases from J, the junction contained 10 bases not matched to a gene. The CDR3 DNA sequence: TGTGCCAGCAGAGAGGGGGCGTCAATACCTGGGGCCAACGTCCTGACTTTC. Translation gives CASREGASIPGANVLTF.